This entry concerns a single TCR beta chain. Its specificity is not known. Trimming shortened V by 4 bases and J by 6 bases, and 9 bases separated the two germline ends. Germline CDR1 reads LGHDT; CDR2 reads YNNKEL (reference sequence). This CDR3 has 13 residues. The data belong to a study of blood T cells in healthy people across ages. General study findings and limits: Among long-lived donors, naive CD4+ cells were more numerous and diversity higher than in aged donors.

It was with a sample-barcoded 5' primer and a J-beta primer mix that a second PCR of roughly 7 to 12 cycles was run. Tagging of each cDNA molecule was performed by a template-switch adaptor with 12 random nucleotides. Each CDR3 protein gets one entry after TCRdb re-called the 5' RACE reads with MiXCR. The sample has around 1,000,000 distinct CDR3 sequences, approximately 38% seen once; the top ten hold around 13%. The sample was blood. The chain carries TRBV3-1 and TRBJ1-4; possible D gene TRBD1, 6 bases. The receptor comes from a man younger than 35 in good health. The CDR3 protein is CASSLGGDEKLFF. The CDR3 DNA is TGTGCCAGCAGCCTTGGGGGCGATGAAAAACTGTTTTTT.